This is a list of T cell receptor beta chains from one sample in a study of cytomegalovirus exposure and HLA in healthy donors. The table came from immunoSEQ multiplex PCR; TCRdb's copy has only in-frame clones and leaves some out. The repertoire holds nearly 110,000 clones, with roughly 82% as singletons. The sample was PBMCs. These receptors all come from a man aged 50 or older in good health and CMV-seronegative. Each CDR3 is given with its conserved first and last residue. The D gene is left open where the match is weak. The size of a clone is reported for some rows only, either as once, few or many, or as a class for expanded clones.

clone_size: .
v_call: TRBV18
d_call: .
j_call: TRBJ1-1
cdr3_nt: TGTGCCAGCTCACCTCAGGGAAGGATGAACACTGAAGCTTTCTTT
cdr3_aa: CASSPQGRMNTEAFF

clone_size: few
v_call: TRBV19
d_call: .
j_call: TRBJ1-5
cdr3_nt: TGTGCCACCACTCTCGGAGTGGCCGGCAATCAGCCCCAGCATTTT
cdr3_aa: CATTLGVAGNQPQHF

clone_size: .
v_call: TRBV7-9
d_call: .
j_call: TRBJ1-1
cdr3_nt: TGTGCCAGCAGCCAGATCCCAGGTGAAGCTTTCTTT
cdr3_aa: CASSQIPGEAFF

clone_size: .
v_call: TRBV5-8
d_call: TRBD1
j_call: TRBJ1-1
cdr3_nt: TGTGCCAGCGGGCCACAGGGGACGAACACTGAAGCTTTCTTT
cdr3_aa: CASGPQGTNTEAFF

clone_size: .
v_call: TRBV27
d_call: .
j_call: TRBJ1-3
cdr3_nt: TGTGCCACCCCGACGGAGTTATCTGTTCCTGGAAACACCATATATTTT
cdr3_aa: CATPTELSVPGNTIYF

clone_size: .
v_call: TRBV25-1
d_call: .
j_call: TRBJ1-3
cdr3_nt: TGTGCCACCGAGGCAGGGGCTGGAAACACCATATATTTT
cdr3_aa: CATEAGAGNTIYF

clone_size: .
v_call: TRBV25-1
d_call: TRBD1
j_call: TRBJ1-4
cdr3_nt: TGTGCCAGCAGTGATACGGGACAGATAGATGAAAAACTGTTTTTT
cdr3_aa: CASSDTGQIDEKLFF

clone_size: once
v_call: TRBV19
d_call: TRBD2
j_call: TRBJ2-3
cdr3_nt: TGTGCCAGTAAAGAAACTAGCGGGGCCGATACGCAGTATTTT
cdr3_aa: CASKETSGADTQYF

clone_size: .
v_call: TRBV6-1
d_call: .
j_call: TRBJ1-5
cdr3_nt: TGTGCCAGCAGTGTATCCGTAAACAGCGGGCAGCCCCAGCATTTT
cdr3_aa: CASSVSVNSGQPQHF

clone_size: .
v_call: TRBV5-4
d_call: .
j_call: TRBJ2-3
cdr3_nt: TGTGCCAGCAGCTTCCCCCGGGGTACGCAGTATTTT
cdr3_aa: CASSFPRGTQYF

clone_size: .
v_call: TRBV4-2
d_call: TRBD2
j_call: TRBJ2-5
cdr3_nt: TGTGCCAGCAGCCCTGAATTGCAGGCGGGGGGTCGCCAAGAGACCCAGTACTTC
cdr3_aa: CASSPELQAGGRQETQYF

clone_size: few
v_call: TRBV5-1
d_call: TRBD1
j_call: TRBJ1-4
cdr3_nt: TGCGCCAGCAGCTTGTTTCGGACAGGGACTGAAAAACTGTTTTTT
cdr3_aa: CASSLFRTGTEKLFF

clone_size: .
v_call: TRBV7-9
d_call: .
j_call: TRBJ2-3
cdr3_nt: TGTGCCAGCAGCTACTTAGGGGGGGGCACAGATACGCAGTATTTT
cdr3_aa: CASSYLGGGTDTQYF

clone_size: once
v_call: TRBV5-1
d_call: .
j_call: TRBJ1-6
cdr3_nt: TGCGCCAGCAGCTTGGGGCAACAGGGTGCACCCCTCCACTTT
cdr3_aa: CASSLGQQGAPLHF

clone_size: .
v_call: TRBV14
d_call: .
j_call: TRBJ1-6
cdr3_nt: TGTGCCAGCAGCCAAACCAGGGTGAGCTCACCCCTCCACTTT
cdr3_aa: CASSQTRVSSPLHF

clone_size: once
v_call: TRBV11-3
d_call: .
j_call: TRBJ1-1
cdr3_nt: TGTGCCAGCAGCCACGGAGTGAACACTGAAGCTTTCTTT
cdr3_aa: CASSHGVNTEAFF

clone_size: .
v_call: TRBV7-9
d_call: .
j_call: TRBJ1-1
cdr3_nt: TGTGCCAGCCGCGGGGGGGTGAACACTGAAGCTTTCTTT
cdr3_aa: CASRGGVNTEAFF

clone_size: .
v_call: TRBV7-2
d_call: TRBD2
j_call: TRBJ2-5
cdr3_nt: TGTGCCAGCAGAGTGGGCCTTAGCGGGGGGCCGCAAGAGACCCAGTACTTC
cdr3_aa: CASRVGLSGGPQETQYF

clone_size: .
v_call: TRBV4-3
d_call: .
j_call: TRBJ2-5
cdr3_nt: TGCGCCAGCAGCCGAGGGGGGGGGCGTCAAGAGACCCAGTACTTC
cdr3_aa: CASSRGGGRQETQYF

clone_size: .
v_call: TRBV5-6
d_call: TRBD1
j_call: TRBJ2-1
cdr3_nt: TGTGCCAGCAGCGTAATACAGGGGGACAATGAGCAGTTCTTC
cdr3_aa: CASSVIQGDNEQFF

clone_size: .
v_call: TRBV6-1
d_call: TRBD2
j_call: TRBJ2-3
cdr3_nt: TGTGCCAGCAGTCCCACTAGCGGGGGGTCAGATACGCAGTATTTT
cdr3_aa: CASSPTSGGSDTQYF

clone_size: .
v_call: TRBV27
d_call: TRBD1
j_call: TRBJ1-1
cdr3_nt: TGTGCCAGCAGTTCCTCCCCGGGACAGGGAAACACTGAAGCTTTCTTT
cdr3_aa: CASSSSPGQGNTEAFF